This entry lists 15 T cell receptor beta chains sequenced from one sample in a study of blood T cell repertoires in COVID-19. Produced via immunoSEQ multiplex PCR; TCRdb's table is partial and in-frame only. The repertoire includes tens of thousands of clones, around 90% of them detected once, and 15% sits in the top ten. Sequencing was done on a sample of peripheral blood. These TCRs come from a male donor with acute or convalescent COVID-19.

This clone was observed once. The chain couples TRBV6-1 to TRBJ2-3; D is unresolved. Germline values: CDR1 MNHNS, CDR2 SASEGT. The V and J ends lost 1 base and 3 bases respectively, with 8 bases between them. This CDR3 has 14 residues. In DNA form, the CDR3 reads TGTGCCAGCAGTGAAGGTAGCTCAACAGATACGCAGTATTTT. Translated, it gives CASSEGSSTDTQYF.

The rearrangement uses TRBV30 and TRBJ1-6, with unresolved D. Germline assignment: CDR1 GTSNPN and CDR2 SVGIG (reference sequence). V was cut by 3 bases and J by 8 bases, with 11 bases left in between. CDR3 length equals 13 residues. The CDR3 DNA follows: TGTGCCTGGAGACCCCCGCGGTATTCACCCCTCCACTTT. The encoded protein is CAWRPPRYSPLHF.

This clone occurred once. The J gene is TRBJ2-6, the V gene TRBV19; 9 nucleotides agree with TRBD1. V gave up 6 bases and J gave up 1 base; unmatched junction bases: 4. The CDR3 is 16 residues long. Germline-derived CDR1 and CDR2 are LNHDA and SQIVND (reference sequence). The chain's CDR3 is CASRTGTGSGANVLTF. CDR3 in DNA: TGTGCCAGTAGAACCGGGACAGGGTCTGGGGCCAACGTCCTGACTTTC.

The J gene is TRBJ1-6, the V gene TRBV18; D remains unclear. Looked up from germline, CDR1 is KGHSH and CDR2 is LQKENI. The CDR3 loop spans 13 amino acids. V lost 2 bases, J lost 7 bases, and 6 bases lay in between. The CDR3 sequence is CASSPSGNSPLHF. The CDR3 nucleotides read TGTGCCAGCTCACCAAGCGGGAATTCACCCCTCCACTTT.

This chain links TRBV30 with TRBJ1-4; 10 nucleotides match TRBD1. V lost 5 bases, J lost 8 bases, and 8 bases stayed unmatched. CDR1 GTSNPN and CDR2 SVGIG come from the germline V gene (reference sequence). The CDR3 has 14 residues. DNA of the CDR3: TGTGCCTGGGGGACAGGGGCACTTGGGGAAAAACTGTTTTTT. Its protein product is CAWGTGALGEKLFF.

The chain combines TRBV2 with TRBJ2-3; maybe TRBD1 (7 bases). Trimming shortened V by 8 bases and J by 0 bases, and 15 bases separated the two germline ends. Germline V gene lookup returns CDR1 SNHLY and CDR2 FYNNEI. The CDR3 has 15 amino acids. The CDR3 is CASAPRGVSTDTQYF. CDR3 nucleotide sequence: TGTGCCAGCGCGCCCAGGGGGGTTAGCACAGATACGCAGTATTTT.

V is TRBV5-1 and J is TRBJ2-7; TRBD1 agrees at 7 bases. CDR1 is SGHRS and CDR2 is YFSETQ in the germline V gene. This CDR3 comprises 14 residues. The J segment lost 0 bases and the V segment lost 0 bases, leaving 0 bases of the junction unmatched. The CDR3 DNA reads as TGCGCCAGCAGCTTGGGGGACAGCTCCTACGAGCAGTACTTC. Amino acid sequence: CASSLGDSSYEQYF.

The chain is built from TRBV5-1 and TRBJ2-3; 13 bases fit TRBD2. Per germline, CDR1 SGHRS and CDR2 YFSETQ. Trimming removed 3 bases from V and 1 base from J; junction bases left unmatched: 5. This CDR3 region has 17 residues. The CDR3 region has the DNA TGCGCCAGCAGCTCCGGGACTAGCGGGGCGGGCACAGATACGCAGTATTTT. This encodes CASSSGTSGAGTDTQYF.

The chain has TRBV12-3 or TRBV12-4 and TRBJ1-2; D ambiguous. CDR3 length: 13 residues. V was clipped by 1 base and J by 2 bases, with 5 bases between them. CDR3 residues: CASSLGSNYGYTF. CDR3 DNA sequence: TGTGCCAGCAGTTTAGGGAGCAACTATGGCTACACCTTC.

V usage is TRBV2 and J usage is TRBJ1-1; D is uncertain. The CDR3 loop spans 12 amino acids. CDR1 is SNHLY, CDR2 FYNNEI, per germline. V lost 8 bases to trimming and J lost 5 bases, with 12 bases between them. CDR3 DNA sequence: TGTGCCAGCTCCCCGTTCGGGACTGAAGCTTTCTTT. Translation gives CASSPFGTEAFF.

The rearrangement uses TRBV18 and TRBJ2-2; 9 bases line up with TRBD1. V shed 6 bases, J shed 5 bases, and the junction held 10 bases outside the gene matches. The CDR3 consists of 16 residues. CDR1 KGHSH and CDR2 LQKENI come from the germline V gene. The CDR3 bases are TGTGCCAGCTCTAAAACCGGGACAGGGAGTACCGGGGAGCTGTTTTTT. Translated, it gives CASSKTGTGSTGELFF.

The chain carries TRBV7-9 and TRBJ2-3, with 10 positions matching TRBD2. V gave up 3 bases and J gave up 3 bases; unmatched junction bases: 6. The CDR3 is 16 amino acids. Germline V CDR1 and CDR2: SEHNR, FQNEAQ (reference sequence). The CDR3 DNA is TGTGCCAGCAGCTTCGGAGCGGGGGGGGAGACAGATACGCAGTATTTT. Its translation is CASSFGAGGETDTQYF.

This chain links TRBV28 with TRBJ1-1; perhaps TRBD1 as D (5 bases). CDR1 and CDR2 from the germline V gene are MDHEN and SYDVKM. Deletions cut 5 bases from V and 1 base from J, with 5 bases between. The CDR3 spans 12 residues. CDR3 amino acids: CASSGANTEAFF. CDR3 sequence (DNA): TGTGCCAGCAGTGGGGCGAACACTGAAGCTTTCTTT.

The chain uses TRBV12-3 or TRBV12-4 and TRBJ2-7, with D perhaps matching TRBD1 (7 bases). Trimming cost V 6 bases and J 4 bases, with 13 bases left between them. The CDR3 extends over 13 amino acids. This chain's CDR3 is CASSPTGTYEQYF. The CDR3 DNA reads TGTGCCAGCAGCCCGACAGGGACTTACGAGCAGTACTTC.

The chain carries TRBV6-2 or TRBV6-3 and TRBJ2-6; TRBD1 agrees at 9 bases. The V gene end was trimmed by 4 bases and the J gene end by 2 bases; junction bases not matched to a gene: 6. Germline V lookup: CDR1 MNHEY, CDR2 SVGEGT. The CDR3 consists of 17 residues. The CDR3 loop reads CASSSGTGYPGANVLTF. The CDR3 DNA reads TGTGCCAGCAGTTCCGGGACAGGGTATCCTGGGGCCAACGTCCTGACTTTC.